These 3 T cell receptor beta chains share one sample of origin, sequenced in a study of T cell repertoires in cytomegalovirus infection. TCRdb re-called the reads through MiXCR, storing one row per CDR3 protein. The sample lists 150,000 to 200,000 distinct CDR3 sequences, roughly 28% occurring once. Sequenced sample: PBMCs. The source of these receptors is a human donor in good health (CMV status not recorded). Some clones in this sample may be carry-over from other donors' samples.

The chain uses TRBV2 and TRBJ1-1, with D hard to call. V lost 2 bases and J lost 1, with 8 bases in between. Germline loops: CDR1 SNHLY, CDR2 FYNNEI. The CDR3 spans 14 residues. CDR3 DNA: TGTGCCAGCAGTGAACGATGGGGGAACACTGAAGCTTTCTTT. Translation gives CASSERWGNTEAFF.

The chain joins TRBV20-1 to TRBJ2-7, with TRBD1 matching 9 bases. This CDR3 is 12 amino acids long. Germline V lookup: CDR1 DFQATT, CDR2 SNEGSKA (reference sequence). The junction had 2 bases not matched to a gene; V was cut back by 2 bases and J by 6 bases. CDR3 sequence: CSARYRGLEQYF. CDR3 bases: TGCAGTGCTAGATACAGGGGGCTCGAGCAGTACTTC.

This clonotype was seen many times. This chain connects TRBV7-2 to TRBJ1-3, with D perhaps TRBD1 (5 bases). This CDR3 has 18 residues. V gave up 1 base and J gave up 0 bases, with 16 bases separating them. The germline gives CDR1 SGHTA, CDR2 FQGNSA. The CDR3 loop reads CASSLEFGTLSSGNTIYF. The CDR3 nucleotides read TGTGCCAGCAGCTTAGAATTCGGGACCCTAAGCTCTGGAAACACCATATATTTT.